This T cell receptor (beta chain) was documented in a study of T-cell reconstitution after alpha-beta-depleted transplantation in children. The study, taken as a whole, reports: T-cell numbers and diversity one year post-transplant derived largely from freshly generated T cells.

Trimming at V came to 5 bases and at J to 1 base, leaving 13 bases not matched to a gene. Per the germline V gene, CDR1 is MNHEY and CDR2 is SMNVEV (reference sequence). The CDR3 is 18 amino acids. This clonotype has a handful of counts. Its specificity is unknown. Unique molecular identifiers tagged the TCRbeta library. Using its own MiXCR run on the PCR reads, TCRdb lists one record per CDR3 protein. The sample yields 450,000 to 550,000 distinct CDR3 sequences, roughly 11% seen once. This receptor was identified in a female patient aged 2-15 years who had a stem cell transplant for aplastic anemia, so the T cells may come from the graft donor. The chain has TRBV27 and TRBJ2-1; 8 bases map to TRBD2. Source: PBMCs, mostly from graft donor cells, taken 180 days after TCRalphabeta/CD19-depleted stem cell transplant. CDR3 nucleotide sequence: TGTGCCAGCAGTAACTCTGGGGCGGGAGGCCTGTCCTACAATGAGCAGTTCTTC. Translated, it gives CASSNSGAGGLSYNEQFF.